The 24 T cell receptor beta chains below come from one sample, sequenced in a study of shared clonotypes between healthy human individuals. The naive CD8 fraction comprised CD45RO-negative cells positively selected for CCR7 and excluded terminally differentiated effector memory CD45RA+ cells. Using immunoSEQ multiplex PCR, the repertoire was profiled, and TCRdb retains in-frame clones only, with some absent. The table includes hundreds of thousands of clones, around 92% detected once. The specimen sequenced was naive CD8+ T cells sorted from blood. All receptors derive from a man aged 25 to 40 in good health.

As concerns this clone: The germline gene is not matched at one end of the junction; a read error may be the cause. J is TRBJ2-5 and V is TRBV7-7; 10 bases fit TRBD1. This CDR3 has 16 residues. Germline V CDR1 and CDR2: SSHAT, FNYEAQ (reference sequence). The CDR3: CASSPTGTGEAETQYF. In DNA, the CDR3 is TGTGCTAGCAGCCCTACCGGGACAGGGGAGGCAGAGACCCAGTACTTC.

This sequence joins TRBV6-1 and TRBJ2-7; 7 nucleotides match TRBD1. There are 15 residues in the CDR3. CDR1 MNHNS and CDR2 SASEGT come from the germline V gene. The junction had 20 bases not matched to a gene; V was cut back by 9 bases and J by 9 bases. This CDR3 is CARFFPGQCKGAQYF. Here the CDR3 DNA reads TGTGCCAGGTTTTTTCCGGGACAGTGTAAAGGGGCGCAGTACTTC.

The CDR3 protein is CASSILGGTDTQYF. CDR3 nucleotide sequence: TGTGCCAGTAGTATTTTAGGGGGCACAGATACGCAGTATTTT. This chain uses TRBV19 with TRBJ2-3; D might be TRBD1 (5 bases). This CDR3 is 14 amino acids long. From germline, CDR1 is LNHDA and CDR2 SQIVND (reference sequence). V lost 3 bases and J 1 base, leaving 8 bases between the germline ends.

This clone was observed a few times. The chain couples TRBV19 to TRBJ1-5; no clear D. The germline CDR1 and CDR2 sequences are LNHDA and SQIVND (reference sequence). V was shortened by 0 bases and J by 0 bases, with 12 bases between the two germline ends. The CDR3 is 17 amino acids. The CDR3 here is CASSIDAPDYSNQPQHF. CDR3 bases: TGTGCCAGTAGTATAGATGCGCCAGATTATAGCAATCAGCCCCAGCATTTT. The full variable domain, in which reference TRBV19 and TRBJ1-5 provide the parts outside the CDR3, is DGGITQSPKYLFRKEGQNVTLSCEQNLNHDAMYWYRQDPGQGLRLIYYSQIVNDFQKGDIAEGYSVSREKKESFPLTVTSAQKNPTAFYLCASSIDAPDYSNQPQHFGDGTRLSIL.

This chain uses TRBV9 with TRBJ1-4; TRBD1 agrees at 8 bases. V gave up 3 bases and J gave up 6 bases; unmatched junction bases: 7. Germline values: CDR1 SGDLS, CDR2 YYNGEE. This CDR3 spans 15 amino acids. The CDR3 DNA follows: TGTGCCAGCAGCGCGACCGGGACAGGACATGAAAAACTGTTTTTT. Translating it yields CASSATGTGHEKLFF.

The gene calls are TRBV19 and TRBJ2-1; tentatively, D is TRBD1 or TRBD2 (5 bases each). CDR1 and CDR2 from the germline V gene are LNHDA and SQIVND (reference sequence). CDR3 length equals 15 residues. Between the trimmed V and J ends, which lost 4 bases and 5 bases, there was a span of 15 bases. The CDR3 region has the DNA TGTGCCAGTAGTACGCCGGGACCGACGGACAATGAGCAGTTCTTC. Its translation: CASSTPGPTDNEQFF.

V and J are TRBV7-9 and TRBJ2-5; D perhaps matches TRBD1 (5 bases). Looked up from germline, CDR1 is SEHNR and CDR2 is FQNEAQ (reference sequence). CDR3 length: 15 residues. V was cut by 5 bases and J by 5 bases, with 18 bases left in between. Here the CDR3 reads CASSGTTQGRETQYF. DNA for the CDR3: TGTGCCAGCAGCGGCACCACTCAGGGCAGGGAGACCCAGTACTTC.

The chain joins TRBV6-1 to TRBJ2-3, with a weak D call TRBD1 (5 bases). CDR1 is MNHNS, CDR2 SASEGT, per germline. Trimming took off 2 bases at V and 2 bases at J, with 14 bases between the two ends. This CDR3 has 16 residues. The CDR3 is CASSEFRAQYTDTQYF. The CDR3 DNA reads as TGTGCCAGCAGTGAATTCAGGGCGCAATACACAGATACGCAGTATTTT.

The chain has TRBV7-9 and TRBJ1-1; D perhaps matches TRBD1 (5 bases). Germline CDR1 and CDR2: SEHNR and FQNEAQ (reference sequence). Trimming shortened V by 4 bases and J by 4 bases, and 22 bases separated the two germline ends. This CDR3 region has 17 residues. The CDR3 sequence: CASSSIGSTGHSTEAFF. As DNA, the CDR3 is TGTGCCAGCAGCTCCATAGGGTCTACAGGCCACAGCACTGAAGCTTTCTTT. Variable domain in full (rest from reference TRBV7-9 and TRBJ1-1): DTGVSQNPRHKITKRGQNVTFRCDPISEHNRLYWYRQTLGQGPEFLTYFQNEAQLEKSRLLSDRFSAERPKGSFSTLEIQRTEQGDSAMYLCASSSIGSTGHSTEAFFGQGTRLTVV.

The rearrangement links TRBV7-2 to TRBJ2-7, with D tentatively TRBD2 (8 bases). The CDR3 is made up of 16 amino acids. Per germline, CDR1 SGHTA and CDR2 FQGNSA. The ends were cut back, 4 bases at V and 3 bases at J, with 19 bases in the middle. The CDR3 coding sequence is TGTGCCAGCAGCTCGGGAGGGACAGCTAAGGTCTACGAGCAGTACTTC. It translates to CASSSGGTAKVYEQYF.

The chain has TRBV5-6 and TRBJ2-3, with TRBD2 as a possible D gene (6 bases). CDR1 and CDR2 from the germline V gene are SGHDT and YYEEEE. The V end was cut by 0 bases, the J end by 0 bases, with 14 bases between. The CDR3 loop spans 17 amino acids. This chain's CDR3 is CASSLAGAGLSTDTQYF. CDR3 nucleotide sequence: TGTGCCAGCAGCTTGGCAGGTGCGGGACTCAGCACAGATACGCAGTATTTT.

This chain links TRBV29-1 with TRBJ1-2; D remains ambiguous. V was pared by 0 bases and J by 1 base, with 9 bases between. Germline CDR1 SQVTM, CDR2 ANQGSEA. The CDR3 contains 14 residues. CDR3 residues: CSVEDPGINYGYTF. CDR3 bases: TGCAGCGTTGAAGATCCCGGAATTAACTATGGCTACACCTTC.

The chain has TRBV5-4 and TRBJ2-7, with 8 bases fitting TRBD1. After removal of 4 bases from V and 2 bases from J, the junction contained 5 bases not matched to a gene. The CDR3 sequence is 14 residues long. CDR1 and CDR2 from the germline V gene are SGHNT and YYREEE (reference sequence). The CDR3, as DNA: TGTGCCAGCAGCGACACAGGGGGGACCTACGAGCAGTACTTC. This gives the protein CASSDTGGTYEQYF.

The chain combines TRBV4-1 with TRBJ2-7; D may be TRBD1 (5 bases). Trimming took 0 bases from V and 0 from J, leaving 9 bases between them. The CDR3 is 15 amino acids. Germline CDR1 MGHRA, CDR2 YSYEKL. The CDR3 sequence is CASSQEGLSSYEQYF. CDR3 DNA sequence: TGCGCCAGCAGCCAAGAGGGGCTTAGCTCCTACGAGCAGTACTTC.

This clone was picked up one time. The V gene is TRBV27, the J gene TRBJ2-3, with 7 nucleotides matching TRBD1. Germline V CDR1 and CDR2: MNHEY, SMNVEV (reference sequence). V lost 6 bases to trimming and J lost 2 bases; unmatched junction nucleotides: 11. CDR3 length: 16 amino acids. The DNA for the CDR3 is TGTGCCAGCAGCTCGATTAGGGACAGCTACACAGATACGCAGTATTTT. It encodes CASSSIRDSYTDTQYF.

This clone was counted a single time. The chain uses TRBV9 and TRBJ1-2, with 9 bases aligning to TRBD1. J gave up 5 bases and V 0 bases, and 2 bases lay outside the gene matches. The germline gives CDR1 SGDLS, CDR2 YYNGEE. There are 14 residues in the CDR3. The CDR3 sequence is CASSVEGTGYGYTF. CDR3 bases: TGTGCCAGCAGCGTAGAGGGGACAGGGTATGGCTACACCTTC. The entire variable domain, with the rest obtained from reference TRBV9 and TRBJ1-2, is as follows: DSGVTQTPKHLITATGQRVTLRCSPRSGDLSVYWYQQSLDQGLQFLIQYYNGEERAKGNILERFSAQQFPDLHSELNLSSLELGDSALYFCASSVEGTGYGYTFGSGTRLTVV.

Comments on this clone: Other nucleotide sequences from this sample produce the same CDR3. CDR3 DNA sequence: TGCGCCAGCAGCTTTACTACAGGAGACTACGAGCAGTACTTC. Protein product: CASSFTTGDYEQYF. The V and J genes are TRBV5-1 and TRBJ2-7; perhaps TRBD1 as D (5 bases). Trimming stripped 2 bases from V and 3 bases from J, with 12 bases between. The length of the CDR3 is 14 residues. Germline CDR1 and CDR2: SGHRS and YFSETQ.

The chain uses TRBV29-1 and TRBJ2-2; D not resolved. Looked up from germline, CDR1 is SQVTM and CDR2 is ANQGSEA. The CDR3 runs 11 residues. The V end was cut by 6 bases, the J end by 3 bases, with 5 bases between. CDR3 sequence (DNA): TGCAGCGTAAGGGACACCGGGGAGCTGTTTTTT. It is translated as CSVRDTGELFF.

The chain uses TRBV28 and TRBJ1-5, with a possible D match to TRBD1 (5 bases). The CDR3 runs to 14 residues. Trimming took off 4 bases at V and 6 bases at J, with 13 bases between the two ends. Germline CDR1 is MDHEN and CDR2 is SYDVKM. CDR3 DNA sequence: TGTGCCAGCAGTTGGGCCGGGGCTAGTCAGCCCCAGCATTTT. Amino acid sequence: CASSWAGASQPQHF. Variable domain in full (rest from reference TRBV28 and TRBJ1-5): DVKVTQSSRYLVKRTGEKVFLECVQDMDHENMFWYRQDPGLGLRLIYFSYDVKMKEKGDIPEGYSVSREKKERFSLILESASTNQTSMYLCASSWAGASQPQHFGDGTRLSIL.

The J gene is TRBJ2-4, the V gene TRBV7-9; TRBD1 matches at 7 bases. The germline V gene has CDR1 SEHNR and CDR2 FQNEAQ (reference sequence). After removal of 5 bases from V and 2 bases from J, the junction contained 6 bases not matched to a gene. The CDR3 contains 15 residues. In nucleotides, the CDR3 is TGTGCCAGCAGCGAAGACAGGGTGACCAAAAACATTCAGTACTTC. Its protein is CASSEDRVTKNIQYF. Looking up the rest from reference TRBV7-9 and TRBJ2-4 gives the full variable domain: DTGVSQNPRHKITKRGQNVTFRCDPISEHNRLYWYRQTLGQGPEFLTYFQNEAQLEKSRLLSDRFSAERPKGSFSTLEIQRTEQGDSAMYLCASSEDRVTKNIQYFGAGTRLSVL.

The gene calls are TRBV10-2 and TRBJ2-5, with TRBD1 as a possible D gene (6 bases). V lost 8 bases, J lost 5 bases, and 9 bases lay in between. Germline V CDR1 and CDR2: WSHSY, SAAADI. This CDR3 spans 11 amino acids. CDR3 in amino acids: CASRTEETQYF. CDR3 sequence (DNA): TGCGCCAGCCGGACAGAGGAGACCCAGTACTTC.

The rearrangement uses TRBV5-6 and TRBJ1-5, with a possible D match to TRBD1 (6 bases). Trimming pared 0 bases from V and 4 bases from J, leaving 8 bases between. This CDR3 spans 14 amino acids. CDR1 SGHDT and CDR2 YYEEEE come from the germline V gene. The CDR3 protein is CASSLAQGNQPQHF. The DNA of the CDR3 is TGTGCCAGCAGCTTGGCTCAGGGGAATCAGCCCCAGCATTTT.

V usage is TRBV9 and J usage is TRBJ2-3; D unclear. Deletions cut 4 bases from V and 8 bases from J, with 11 bases between. The CDR3 spans 12 residues. The V gene's germline CDR1 is SGDLS and CDR2 YYNGEE. In DNA, the CDR3 is TGTGCCAGCAGCACAAGTACGGGTACGCAGTATTTT. Protein product: CASSTSTGTQYF.

As concerns this clone: Distinct nucleotide sequences in the sample also encode this CDR3. The rearrangement joins TRBV27 to TRBJ2-7; the D is unclear. Germline V lookup: CDR1 MNHEY, CDR2 SMNVEV (reference sequence). This CDR3 region has 14 residues. Trimming shortened V by 3 bases and J by 0 bases, and 9 bases separated the two germline ends. The CDR3 bases are TGTGCCAGCAGTTTTAGTCGAAGCTCCTACGAGCAGTACTTC. Translated: CASSFSRSSYEQYF.